Below, 9 T cell receptor beta chains from the same sample are listed, as sequenced in a study of blood T cell repertoires in COVID-19. The assay was immunoSEQ multiplex PCR, and TCRdb's table has in-frame clones only and misses some. The sample lists approximately 50,000 clones; 70% to 90% were seen once. Material: peripheral blood. The receptors come from a man aged 60-69 years with COVID-19, enrolled during active disease.

The chain employs TRBV4-1 and TRBJ2-5; D perhaps matches TRBD2 (7 bases). This CDR3 contains 16 residues. Germline V gene sequence: CDR1 MGHRA, CDR2 YSYEKL. Trimming took 6 bases from V and 4 from J, leaving 21 bases between them. The CDR3 DNA reads TGCGCCAGCAGACGAGGGGGACCGGGACTACCAGAGACCCAGTACTTC. Translating it yields CASRRGGPGLPETQYF.

The chain uses TRBV29-1 and TRBJ1-1; D might be TRBD1 (5 bases). Germline loops: CDR1 SQVTM, CDR2 ANQGSEA. The V end was cut by 5 bases, the J end by 1 base, with 5 bases between. The CDR3 consists of 11 residues. CDR3 DNA sequence: TGCAGCGTTAGGGGGAACACTGAAGCTTTCTTT. As protein: CSVRGNTEAFF.

The V and J genes are TRBV19 and TRBJ1-6; D not certain. This CDR3 has 13 residues. Germline CDR1 and CDR2: LNHDA and SQIVND (reference sequence). With 9 bases removed from V and 6 bases from J, the gap between germline ends came to 12 bases. The CDR3: CASQWQSNSPLHF. The CDR3 DNA follows: TGTGCCAGCCAGTGGCAGTCTAATTCACCCCTCCACTTT.

This chain joins TRBV6-5 and TRBJ1-2, with 7 bases aligning to TRBD1. The V gene's germline CDR1 is MNHEY and CDR2 SVGAGI. The V and J ends lost 2 bases and 7 bases, in that order; junction bases with no gene match: 10. This CDR3 has 15 residues. DNA for the CDR3: TGTGCCAGCAGTTACGATAGGGGGCTGAATGGTGGCTACACCTTC. Translating it yields CASSYDRGLNGGYTF.

The chain uses TRBV6-5 and TRBJ1-2; 7 nucleotides agree with TRBD1. The germline CDR1 and CDR2 sequences are MNHEY and SVGAGI. V lost 2 bases, J lost 3 bases, and 0 bases stayed unmatched. The CDR3 has 13 amino acids. The CDR3 DNA reads as TGTGCCAGCAGTTACGACAGGGACTATGGCTACACCTTC. Amino acid sequence: CASSYDRDYGYTF.

This chain joins TRBV3-1 (or the pseudogene TRBV3-2) and TRBJ1-5; D gene unclear. The CDR3 covers 13 residues. V was clipped by 1 base and J by 9 bases, with 10 bases between them. Per germline, CDR1 LGHDT and CDR2 YNNKEL (reference sequence). For the CDR3, the DNA is TGTGCCAGCAGCCAAGTACGGGGAGGGCCCCAGCATTTT. Protein sequence: CASSQVRGGPQHF.

The chain has TRBV6-6 and TRBJ2-1, with a tentative D call TRBD2 (6 bases). From germline, CDR1 is MNHNY and CDR2 SVGAGI (reference sequence). V was clipped by 5 bases and J by 1 base, with 12 bases between them. This CDR3 region has 15 residues. The CDR3 DNA sequence: TGTGCCAGCAGTGCAAGACTAGGATCCTACAATGAGCAGTTCTTC. Its translation: CASSARLGSYNEQFF.

This clone appeared a few times. J is TRBJ1-1 and V is TRBV5-1, with a weak D call TRBD1 (6 bases). There are 15 residues in the CDR3. The germline V and J ends were trimmed by 4 bases and 3 bases, with 16 bases remaining between them. CDR1 and CDR2 (germline): SGHRS, YFSETQ. The CDR3 DNA sequence: TGCGCCAGCAGCGTGACAGGCCTCGGGGACACTGAAGCTTTCTTT. Protein sequence: CASSVTGLGDTEAFF. The full variable domain, its missing parts supplied by reference TRBV5-1 and TRBJ1-1, is KAGVTQTPRYLIKTRGQQVTLSCSPISGHRSVSWYQQTPGQGLQFLFEYFSETQRNKGNFPGRFSGRQFSNSRSEMNVSTLELGDSALYLCASSVTGLGDTEAFFGQGTRLTVV.

V and J are TRBV7-9 and TRBJ2-5; D might be TRBD2 (5 bases). V lost 4 bases and J 2 bases, leaving 11 bases between the germline ends. CDR1 SEHNR and CDR2 FQNEAQ come from the germline V gene (reference sequence). The CDR3 runs 14 residues. The CDR3 sequence: CASSSSLGQETQYF. CDR3 bases: TGTGCCAGCAGCTCTAGCCTAGGACAAGAGACCCAGTACTTC.